A single sample is the source of the 8 T cell receptor beta chains below, sequenced in a study of blood T cell repertoires in COVID-19. Only in-frame clones appear in the TCRdb table, and some are missing; sequencing was by immunoSEQ multiplex PCR. The sample lists roughly 440,000 clones; about nine tenths were seen once. Sequenced input: peripheral blood. These TCRs come from a woman aged 45-60 years with COVID-19, enrolled during active disease.

The V call is TRBV11-2, the J call TRBJ2-3; 7 nucleotides match TRBD2. This CDR3 spans 15 amino acids. Per the germline V gene, CDR1 is SGHAT and CDR2 is FQNNGV. Unmatched junction bases numbered 6, after V lost 5 bases and J lost 1 base. CDR3 nucleotides: TGTGCCAGCAGCCCGAACCGGGGGGGCACAGATACGCAGTATTTT. Its protein is CASSPNRGGTDTQYF.

This sequence joins TRBV11-1 and TRBJ2-1; TRBD2 aligns across 10 bases. CDR1 and CDR2 (germline): SGHAT, FQDESV (reference sequence). V dropped 0 bases and J dropped 7; count of bases not matched to a gene: 3. The CDR3 has 15 residues. CDR3 DNA sequence: TGTGCCAGCAGCTTAGCCCTAGCGGGGGCTAATGAGCAGTTCTTC. Its translation: CASSLALAGANEQFF.

This clone appeared once. This chain uses TRBV6-6 with TRBJ1-6; D not resolved. The germline CDR1 and CDR2 sequences are MNHNY and SVGAGI (reference sequence). The length of the CDR3 is 16 residues. V lost 2 bases to trimming and J lost 7 bases, with 15 bases between them. In DNA, the CDR3 is TGTGCCAGCAGTTACAGGTTACCGGGGAACAATTCACCCCTCCACTTT. This encodes CASSYRLPGNNSPLHF.

V gene TRBV7-9 combines with J gene TRBJ1-2; D gene uncertain. Per germline, CDR1 SEHNR and CDR2 FQNEAQ (reference sequence). V was cut by 1 base and J by 4 bases, with 13 bases left in between. The CDR3 runs 15 residues. The CDR3 DNA sequence: TGTGCCAGCAGCTTAGTTAGCTCGACGGGCTATGGCTACACCTTC. Protein product: CASSLVSSTGYGYTF.

The genes are TRBV28 and TRBJ2-5, with 7 bases lining up with TRBD1. From germline, CDR1 is MDHEN and CDR2 SYDVKM. V gave up 3 bases and J gave up 1 base; unmatched junction bases: 2. CDR3 length: 14 amino acids. DNA for the CDR3: TGTGCCAGCAGTTTGGGACAGCCCCAAGAGACCCAGTACTTC. Its translation: CASSLGQPQETQYF.

DNA for the CDR3: TGCGCCAGCAGACCGTCTAGCGGGGGAAATGAGCAGTTCTTC. As protein: CASRPSSGGNEQFF. V gene TRBV5-1 combines with J gene TRBJ2-1; TRBD2 agrees at 10 bases. Germline values: CDR1 SGHRS, CDR2 YFSETQ. The CDR3 has 14 residues. The trim removed 5 bases at V and 7 bases at J, leaving 6 bases unmatched.

V is TRBV30 and J is TRBJ2-2; weak D call: TRBD1 (6 bases). Germline V lookup: CDR1 GTSNPN, CDR2 SVGIG (reference sequence). This CDR3 has 15 residues. The V gene lost 3 bases and the J gene lost 2 bases, with 13 bases spanning the gap. DNA for the CDR3: TGTGCCTGGAGATCGAATGGGGGCAACACCGGGGAGCTGTTTTTT. It codes for CAWRSNGGNTGELFF.

The V and J genes are TRBV4-1 and TRBJ2-7; 9 nucleotides agree with TRBD1. CDR1 MGHRA and CDR2 YSYEKL come from the germline V gene. The length of the CDR3 is 14 residues. V was pared by 4 bases and J by 5 bases, with 6 bases of the junction left unmatched. The CDR3, as DNA: TGCGCCAGCAGCCGAAACCGGGACAGGGACGAGCAGTACTTC. Translation gives CASSRNRDRDEQYF.